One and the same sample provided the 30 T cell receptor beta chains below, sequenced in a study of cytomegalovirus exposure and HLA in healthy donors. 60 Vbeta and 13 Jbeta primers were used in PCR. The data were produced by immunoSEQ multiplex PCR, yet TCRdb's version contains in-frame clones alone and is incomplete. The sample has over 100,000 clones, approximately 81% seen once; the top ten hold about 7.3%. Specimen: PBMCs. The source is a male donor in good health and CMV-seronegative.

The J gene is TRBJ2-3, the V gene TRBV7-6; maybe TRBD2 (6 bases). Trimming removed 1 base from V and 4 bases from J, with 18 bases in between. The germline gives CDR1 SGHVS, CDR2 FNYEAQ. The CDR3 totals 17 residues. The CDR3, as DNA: TGTGCCAGCAGCTTAGAGGTCCACGGATCGGGGGCAGATACGCAGTATTTT. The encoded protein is CASSLEVHGSGADTQYF.

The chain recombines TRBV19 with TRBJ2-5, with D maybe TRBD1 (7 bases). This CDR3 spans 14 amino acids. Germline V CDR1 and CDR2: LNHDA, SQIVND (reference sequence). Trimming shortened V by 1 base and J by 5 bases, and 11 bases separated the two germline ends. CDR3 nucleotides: TGTGCCAGTAGTATAGGTCCAGGGGGGGAGACCCAGTACTTC. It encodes CASSIGPGGETQYF. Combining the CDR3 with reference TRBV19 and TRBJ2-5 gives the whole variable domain DGGITQSPKYLFRKEGQNVTLSCEQNLNHDAMYWYRQDPGQGLRLIYYSQIVNDFQKGDIAEGYSVSREKKESFPLTVTSAQKNPTAFYLCASSIGPGGETQYFGPGTRLLVL.

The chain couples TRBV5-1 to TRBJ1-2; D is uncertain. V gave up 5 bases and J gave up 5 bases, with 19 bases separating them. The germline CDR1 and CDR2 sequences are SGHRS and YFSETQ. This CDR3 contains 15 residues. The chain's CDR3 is CASSSGRRTDYGYTF. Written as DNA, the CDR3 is TGCGCCAGCAGTTCCGGTAGGAGAACCGATTATGGCTACACCTTC.

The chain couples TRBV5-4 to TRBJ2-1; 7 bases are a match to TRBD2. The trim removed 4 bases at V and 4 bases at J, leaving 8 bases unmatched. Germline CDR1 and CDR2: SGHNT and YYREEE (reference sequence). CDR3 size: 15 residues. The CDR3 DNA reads TGTGCCAGCAGCGCCGGGACTACATCATACAATGAGCAGTTCTTC. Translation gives CASSAGTTSYNEQFF. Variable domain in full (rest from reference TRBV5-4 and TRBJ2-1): ETGVTQSPTHLIKTRGQQVTLRCSSQSGHNTVSWYQQALGQGPQFIFQYYREEENGRGNFPPRFSGLQFPNYSSELNVNALELDDSALYLCASSAGTTSYNEQFFGPGTRLTVL.

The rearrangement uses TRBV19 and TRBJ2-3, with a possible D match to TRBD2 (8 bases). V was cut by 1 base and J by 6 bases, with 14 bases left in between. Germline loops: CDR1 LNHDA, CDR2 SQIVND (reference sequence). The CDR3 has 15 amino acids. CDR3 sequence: CASSIGQGGGDTQYF. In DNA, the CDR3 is TGTGCCAGTAGTATAGGACAGGGCGGGGGGGATACGCAGTATTTT.

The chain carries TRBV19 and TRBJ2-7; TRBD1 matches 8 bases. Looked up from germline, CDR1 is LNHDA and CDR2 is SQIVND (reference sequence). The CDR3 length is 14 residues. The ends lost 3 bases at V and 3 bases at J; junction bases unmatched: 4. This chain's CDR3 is CASSIGQGHYEQYF. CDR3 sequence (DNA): TGTGCCAGTAGTATCGGACAGGGTCACTACGAGCAGTACTTC.

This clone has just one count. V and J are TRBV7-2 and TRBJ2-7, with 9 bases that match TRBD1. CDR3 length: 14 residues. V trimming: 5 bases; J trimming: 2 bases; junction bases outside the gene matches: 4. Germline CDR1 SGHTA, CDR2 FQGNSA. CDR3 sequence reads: CASSLGTGPYEQYF. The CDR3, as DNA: TGTGCCAGCAGCCTCGGGACAGGGCCCTACGAGCAGTACTTC.

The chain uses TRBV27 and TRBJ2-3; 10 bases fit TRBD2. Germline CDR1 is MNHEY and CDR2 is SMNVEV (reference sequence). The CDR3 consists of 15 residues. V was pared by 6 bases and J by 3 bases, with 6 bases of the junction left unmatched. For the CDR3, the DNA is TGTGCCAGCAGCACTAGCGGGGTAGGGACAGATACGCAGTATTTT. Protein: CASSTSGVGTDTQYF.

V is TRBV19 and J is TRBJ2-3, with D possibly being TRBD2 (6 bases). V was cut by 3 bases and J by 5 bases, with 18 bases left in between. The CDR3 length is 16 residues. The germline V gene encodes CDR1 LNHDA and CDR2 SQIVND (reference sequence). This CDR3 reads CASSISWGGGRDTQYF. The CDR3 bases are TGTGCCAGTAGTATTTCATGGGGAGGAGGGAGAGATACGCAGTATTTT. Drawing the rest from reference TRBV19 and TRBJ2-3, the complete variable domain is DGGITQSPKYLFRKEGQNVTLSCEQNLNHDAMYWYRQDPGQGLRLIYYSQIVNDFQKGDIAEGYSVSREKKESFPLTVTSAQKNPTAFYLCASSISWGGGRDTQYFGPGTRLTVL.

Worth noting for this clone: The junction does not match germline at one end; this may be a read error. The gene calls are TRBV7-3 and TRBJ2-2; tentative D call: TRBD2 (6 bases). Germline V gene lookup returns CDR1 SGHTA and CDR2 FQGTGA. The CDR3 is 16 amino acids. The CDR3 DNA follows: TGTGCCAGCAGCCTAGGTCGAGGGACTTCTCACCGGGGAGCTGTTTTT. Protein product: CASSLGRGTSHRGAVF.

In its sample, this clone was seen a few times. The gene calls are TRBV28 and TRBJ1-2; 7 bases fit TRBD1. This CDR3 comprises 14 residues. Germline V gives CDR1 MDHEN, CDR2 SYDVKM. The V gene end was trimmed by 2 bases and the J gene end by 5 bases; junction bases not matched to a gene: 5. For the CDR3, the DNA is TGTGCCAGCAGTTTAAACAGGGGCAGATATGGCTACACCTTC. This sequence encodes CASSLNRGRYGYTF.

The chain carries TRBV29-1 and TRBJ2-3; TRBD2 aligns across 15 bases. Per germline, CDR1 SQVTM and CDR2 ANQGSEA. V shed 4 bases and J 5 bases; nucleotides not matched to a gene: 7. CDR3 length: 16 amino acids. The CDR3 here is CSVGGLAGGEIDTQYF. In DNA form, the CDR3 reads TGCAGCGTTGGGGGACTAGCGGGAGGAGAGATAGATACGCAGTATTTT.

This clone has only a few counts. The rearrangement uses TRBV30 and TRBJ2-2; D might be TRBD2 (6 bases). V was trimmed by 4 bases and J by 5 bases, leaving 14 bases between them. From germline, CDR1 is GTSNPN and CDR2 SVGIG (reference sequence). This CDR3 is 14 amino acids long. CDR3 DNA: TGTGCCTGGACCCGCTCCAGCGGGACCGGGGAGCTGTTTTTT. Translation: CAWTRSSGTGELFF.

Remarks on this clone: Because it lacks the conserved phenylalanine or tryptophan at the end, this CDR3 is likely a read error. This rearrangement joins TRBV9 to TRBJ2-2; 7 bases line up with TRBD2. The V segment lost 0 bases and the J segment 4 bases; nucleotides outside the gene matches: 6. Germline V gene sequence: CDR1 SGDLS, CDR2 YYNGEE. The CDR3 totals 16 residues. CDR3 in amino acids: CASSVGGGTLTGELFL. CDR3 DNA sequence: TGTGCCAGCAGCGTAGGGGGAGGGACGCTCACCGGGGAGCTGTTTTTA.

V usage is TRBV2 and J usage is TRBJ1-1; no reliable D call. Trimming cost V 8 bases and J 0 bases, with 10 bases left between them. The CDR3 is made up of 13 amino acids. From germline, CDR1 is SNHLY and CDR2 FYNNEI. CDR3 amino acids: CASGSGLNTEAFF. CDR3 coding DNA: TGTGCCAGCGGGAGTGGGCTGAACACTGAAGCTTTCTTT.

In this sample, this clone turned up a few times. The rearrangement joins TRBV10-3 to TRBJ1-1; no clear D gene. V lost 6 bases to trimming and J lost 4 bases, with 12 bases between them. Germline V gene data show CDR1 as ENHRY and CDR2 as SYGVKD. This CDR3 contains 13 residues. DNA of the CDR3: TGTGCCATCAGGAATACAGTGGGCACTGAAGCTTTCTTT. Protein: CAIRNTVGTEAFF.

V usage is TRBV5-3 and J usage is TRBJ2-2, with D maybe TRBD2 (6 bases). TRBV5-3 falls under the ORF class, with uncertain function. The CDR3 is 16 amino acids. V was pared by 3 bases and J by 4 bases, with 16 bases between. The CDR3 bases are TGTGCCAGAAGCTCTCGACAAAGGGGAGGCACCGGGGAGCTGTTTTTT. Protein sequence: CARSSRQRGGTGELFF.

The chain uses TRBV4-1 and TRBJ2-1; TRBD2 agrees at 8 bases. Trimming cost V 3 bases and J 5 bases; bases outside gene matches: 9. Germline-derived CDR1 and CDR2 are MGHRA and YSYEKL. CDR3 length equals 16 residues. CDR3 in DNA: TGCGCCAGCAGCCAGGGAAGCGGGAGTCTCCACAATGAGCAGTTCTTC. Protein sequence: CASSQGSGSLHNEQFF.

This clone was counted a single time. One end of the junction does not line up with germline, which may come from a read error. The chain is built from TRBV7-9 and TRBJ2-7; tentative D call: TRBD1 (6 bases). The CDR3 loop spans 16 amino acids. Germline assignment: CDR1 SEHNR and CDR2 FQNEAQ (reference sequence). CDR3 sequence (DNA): TGTTCCAGCAGCTTCGGACAGAAAGCCTTCTCCTACGAGCAGTACTTC. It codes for CSSSFGQKAFSYEQYF.

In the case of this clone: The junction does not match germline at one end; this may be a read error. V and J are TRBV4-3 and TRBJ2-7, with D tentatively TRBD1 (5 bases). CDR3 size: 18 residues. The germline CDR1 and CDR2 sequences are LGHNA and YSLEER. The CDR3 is CVSSQGRVSAAKSYEQYF. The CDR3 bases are TGCGTCAGCAGCCAAGGCAGGGTTTCGGCAGCGAAATCCTACGAGCAGTACTTC.

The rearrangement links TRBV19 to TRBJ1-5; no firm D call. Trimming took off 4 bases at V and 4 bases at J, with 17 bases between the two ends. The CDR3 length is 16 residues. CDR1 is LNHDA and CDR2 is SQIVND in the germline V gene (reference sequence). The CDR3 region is CASSTTTRGLNQPQHF. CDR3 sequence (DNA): TGTGCCAGTAGTACCACGACCAGAGGGTTGAATCAGCCCCAGCATTTT.

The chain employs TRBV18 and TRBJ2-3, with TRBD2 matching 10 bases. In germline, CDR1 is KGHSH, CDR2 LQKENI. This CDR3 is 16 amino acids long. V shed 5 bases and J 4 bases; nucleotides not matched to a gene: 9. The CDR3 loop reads CASSTRSSGSPDTQYF. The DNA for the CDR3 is TGTGCCAGCTCAACCCGCTCTAGCGGGAGCCCAGATACGCAGTATTTT. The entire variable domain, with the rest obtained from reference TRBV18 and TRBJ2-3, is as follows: NAGVMQNPRHLVRRRGQEARLRCSPMKGHSHVYWYRQLPEEGLKFMVYLQKENIIDESGMPKERFSAEFPKEGPSILRIQQVVRGDSAAYFCASSTRSSGSPDTQYFGPGTRLTVL.

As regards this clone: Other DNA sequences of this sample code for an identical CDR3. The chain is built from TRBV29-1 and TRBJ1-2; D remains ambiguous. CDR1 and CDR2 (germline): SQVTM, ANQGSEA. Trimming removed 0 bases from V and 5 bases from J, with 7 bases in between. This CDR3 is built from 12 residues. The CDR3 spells CSVEDRNYGYTF. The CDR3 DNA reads TGCAGCGTTGAAGATAGAAATTATGGCTACACCTTC.

In DNA, the CDR3 is TGTGCCAGCAGTCCGATGGGCACTAGCGGGAGTTTAGATACGCAGTATTTT. Translating gives CASSPMGTSGSLDTQYF. This chain uses TRBV7-9 with TRBJ2-3; 11 bases agree with TRBD2. V gave up 6 bases and J gave up 5 bases; unmatched junction bases: 13. This CDR3 is built from 17 residues. The germline gives CDR1 SEHNR, CDR2 FQNEAQ (reference sequence).

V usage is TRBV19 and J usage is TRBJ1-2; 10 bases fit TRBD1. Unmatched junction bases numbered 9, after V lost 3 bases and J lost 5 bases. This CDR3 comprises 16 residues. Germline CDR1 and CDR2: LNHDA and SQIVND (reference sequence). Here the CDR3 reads CASSISGTGVGYGYTF. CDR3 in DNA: TGTGCCAGTAGTATCTCCGGGACAGGGGTTGGGTATGGCTACACCTTC.

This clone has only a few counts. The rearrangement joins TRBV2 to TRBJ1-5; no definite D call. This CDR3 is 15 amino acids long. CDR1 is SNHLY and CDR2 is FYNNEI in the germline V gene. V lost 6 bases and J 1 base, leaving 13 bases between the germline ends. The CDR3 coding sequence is TGTGCCAGCAGGCCCGGAGGGTCCAGCAATCAGCCCCAGCATTTT. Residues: CASRPGGSSNQPQHF.

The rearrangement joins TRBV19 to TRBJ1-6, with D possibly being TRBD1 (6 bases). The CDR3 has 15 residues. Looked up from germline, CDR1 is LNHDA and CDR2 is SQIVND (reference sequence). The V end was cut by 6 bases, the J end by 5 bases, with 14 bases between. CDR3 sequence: CASSTGTKDNSPLHF. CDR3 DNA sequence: TGTGCCAGTAGCACCGGGACAAAAGATAATTCACCCCTCCACTTT.

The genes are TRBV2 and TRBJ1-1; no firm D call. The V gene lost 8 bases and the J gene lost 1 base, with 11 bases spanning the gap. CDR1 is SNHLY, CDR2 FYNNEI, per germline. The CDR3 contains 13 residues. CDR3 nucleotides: TGTGCCAGCGGCGAGGTTCCGAACACTGAAGCTTTCTTT. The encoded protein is CASGEVPNTEAFF.

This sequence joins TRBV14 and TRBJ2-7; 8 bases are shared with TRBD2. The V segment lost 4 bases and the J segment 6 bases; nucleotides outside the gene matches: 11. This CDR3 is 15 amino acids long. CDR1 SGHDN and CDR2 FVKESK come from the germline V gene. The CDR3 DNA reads TGTGCCAGCAGCCGATCGGGACTAGATCTCTCCGAGCAGTACTTC. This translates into CASSRSGLDLSEQYF.

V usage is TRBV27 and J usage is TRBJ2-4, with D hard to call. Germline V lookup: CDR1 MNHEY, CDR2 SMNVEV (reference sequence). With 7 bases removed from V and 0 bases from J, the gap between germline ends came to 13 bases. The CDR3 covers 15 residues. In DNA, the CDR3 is TGTGCCAGCAAGGAGCGATATGTAGCCAAAAACATTCAGTACTTC. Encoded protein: CASKERYVAKNIQYF.